The text below deals with one T cell receptor (beta chain). These data come from a study of blood T cell repertoires in COVID-19. Study in general: Acute-phase and convalescent COVID-19 samples originated in the United States, Italy and Spain. Sources were T cells, B-cell-depleted T cells, or PBMCs; the material itself was cDNA or gDNA.

Germline V CDR1 and CDR2: SGHDN, FVKESK. V was pared by 3 bases and J by 0 bases, with 8 bases between. The CDR3 loop spans 15 amino acids. In the original workflow: Amplification with reference gene primers provided the estimates of nucleated cell counts. The table came from immunoSEQ multiplex PCR; TCRdb's copy has only in-frame clones and leaves some out. V, J and clone size reflect that table, while D and trimming were determined from the DNA. The data show tens of thousands of clones, with around 80% seen just once and roughly 45% held by the top ten. The sequenced sample was peripheral blood. The sequence derives from a human donor in a cohort sampled during active COVID-19. This chain uses TRBV14 with TRBJ2-2, with D perhaps TRBD1 (6 bases). CDR3 DNA: TGTGCCAGCAGCCAGGACAGAACGAACACCGGGGAGCTGTTTTTT. This sequence encodes CASSQDRTNTGELFF.